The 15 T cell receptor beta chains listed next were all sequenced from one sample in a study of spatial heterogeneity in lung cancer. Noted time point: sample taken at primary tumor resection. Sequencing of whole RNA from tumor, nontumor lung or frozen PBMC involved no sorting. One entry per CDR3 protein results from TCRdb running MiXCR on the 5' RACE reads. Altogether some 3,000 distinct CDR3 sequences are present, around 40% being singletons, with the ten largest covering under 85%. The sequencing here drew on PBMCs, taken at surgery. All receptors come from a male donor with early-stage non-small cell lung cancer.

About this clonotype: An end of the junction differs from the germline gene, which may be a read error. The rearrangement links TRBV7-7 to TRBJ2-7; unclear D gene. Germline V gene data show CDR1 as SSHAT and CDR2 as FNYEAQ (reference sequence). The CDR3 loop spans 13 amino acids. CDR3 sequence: CASSLYLGYEQYF. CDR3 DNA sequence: TGTGCTAGCAGCTTATACCTCGGCTACGAGCAGTACTTC.

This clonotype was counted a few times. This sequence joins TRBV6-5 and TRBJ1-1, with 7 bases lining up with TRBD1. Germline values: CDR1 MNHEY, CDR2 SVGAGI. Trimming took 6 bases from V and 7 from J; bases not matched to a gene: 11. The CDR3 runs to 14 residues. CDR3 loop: CASSPGQAGLEAFF. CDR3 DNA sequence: TGTGCCAGCAGCCCTGGACAGGCGGGCCTTGAAGCTTTCTTT.

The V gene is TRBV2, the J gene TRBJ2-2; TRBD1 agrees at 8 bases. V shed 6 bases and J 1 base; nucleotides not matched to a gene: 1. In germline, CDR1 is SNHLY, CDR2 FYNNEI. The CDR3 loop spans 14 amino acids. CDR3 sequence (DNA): TGTGCCAGCAGACAGGGGGAGAACACCGGGGAGCTGTTTTTT. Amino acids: CASRQGENTGELFF. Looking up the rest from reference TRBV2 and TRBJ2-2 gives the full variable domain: EPEVTQTPSHQVTQMGQEVILRCVPISNHLYFYWYRQILGQKVEFLVSFYNNEISEKSEIFDDQFSVERPDGSNFTLKIRSTKLEDSAMYFCASRQGENTGELFFGEGSRLTVL.

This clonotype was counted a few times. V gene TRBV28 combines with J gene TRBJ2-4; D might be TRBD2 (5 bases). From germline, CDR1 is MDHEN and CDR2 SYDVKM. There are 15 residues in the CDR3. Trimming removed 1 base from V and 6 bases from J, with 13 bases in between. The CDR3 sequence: CASSLLGSEVNIQYF. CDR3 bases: TGTGCCAGCAGTTTATTGGGTAGCGAGGTAAACATTCAGTACTTC.

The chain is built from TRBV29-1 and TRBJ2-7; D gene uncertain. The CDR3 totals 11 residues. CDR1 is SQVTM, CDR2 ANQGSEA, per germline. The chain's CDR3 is CPPGISYEQYF. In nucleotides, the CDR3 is TGCCCCCCAGGAATCTCCTACGAGCAGTACTTC.

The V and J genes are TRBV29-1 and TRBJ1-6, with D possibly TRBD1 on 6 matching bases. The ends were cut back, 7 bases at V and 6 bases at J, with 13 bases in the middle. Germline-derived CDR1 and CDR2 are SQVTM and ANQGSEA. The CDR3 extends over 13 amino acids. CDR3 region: CSAAGGPNSPLHF. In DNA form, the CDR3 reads TGCAGCGCTGCCGGGGGCCCTAATTCACCCCTCCACTTT.

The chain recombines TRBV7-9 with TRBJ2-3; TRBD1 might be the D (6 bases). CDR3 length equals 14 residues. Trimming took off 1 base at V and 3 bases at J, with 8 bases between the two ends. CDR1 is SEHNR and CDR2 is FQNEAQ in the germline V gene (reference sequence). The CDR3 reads CASSLGQGTDTQYF. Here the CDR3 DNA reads TGTGCCAGCAGCTTAGGGCAGGGGACAGATACGCAGTATTTT.

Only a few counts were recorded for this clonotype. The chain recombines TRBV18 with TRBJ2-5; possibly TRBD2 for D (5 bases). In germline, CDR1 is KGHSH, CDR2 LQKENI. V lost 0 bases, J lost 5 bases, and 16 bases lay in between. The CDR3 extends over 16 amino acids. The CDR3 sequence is CASSPPRLAVGETQYF. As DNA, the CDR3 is TGTGCCAGCTCACCACCGCGGCTAGCTGTGGGCGAGACCCAGTACTTC.

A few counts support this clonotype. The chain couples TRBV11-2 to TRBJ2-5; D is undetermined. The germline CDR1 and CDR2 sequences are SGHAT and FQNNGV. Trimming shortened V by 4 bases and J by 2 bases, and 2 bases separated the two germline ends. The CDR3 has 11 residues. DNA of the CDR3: TGTGCCAGCAGCTCACAAGAGACCCAGTACTTC. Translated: CASSSQETQYF.

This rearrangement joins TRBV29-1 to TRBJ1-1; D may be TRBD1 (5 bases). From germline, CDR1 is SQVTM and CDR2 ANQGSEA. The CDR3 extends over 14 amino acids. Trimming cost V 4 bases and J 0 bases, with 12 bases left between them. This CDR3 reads CSVAGANMNTEAFF. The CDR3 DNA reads TGCAGCGTTGCCGGGGCGAATATGAACACTGAAGCTTTCTTT.

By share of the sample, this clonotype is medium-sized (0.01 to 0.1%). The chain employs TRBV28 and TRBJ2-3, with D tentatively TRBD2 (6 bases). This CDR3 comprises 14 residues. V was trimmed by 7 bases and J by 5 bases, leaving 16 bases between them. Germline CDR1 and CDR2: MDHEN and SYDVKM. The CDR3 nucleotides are TGTGCCAGCACTCAAAGACTAGTTGGAGATACGCAGTATTTT. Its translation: CASTQRLVGDTQYF.

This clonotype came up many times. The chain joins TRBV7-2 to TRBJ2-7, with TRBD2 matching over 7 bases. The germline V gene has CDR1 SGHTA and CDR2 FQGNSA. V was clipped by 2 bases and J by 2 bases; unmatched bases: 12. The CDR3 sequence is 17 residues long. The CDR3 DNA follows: TGTGCCAGCAGCTTAAGTGTACTAGCGAGGACCCCCTACGAGCAGTACTTC. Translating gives CASSLSVLARTPYEQYF. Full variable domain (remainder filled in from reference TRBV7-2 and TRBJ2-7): GAGVSQSPSNKVTEKGKDVELRCDPISGHTALYWYRQSLGQGLEFLIYFQGNSAPDKSGLPSDRFSAERTGGSVSTLTIQRTQQEDSAVYLCASSLSVLARTPYEQYFGPGTRLTVT.

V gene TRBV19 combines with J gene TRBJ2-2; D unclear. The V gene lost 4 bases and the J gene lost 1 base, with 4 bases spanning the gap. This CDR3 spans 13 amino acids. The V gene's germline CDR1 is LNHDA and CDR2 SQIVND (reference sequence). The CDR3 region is CASSKLNTGELFF. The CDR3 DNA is TGTGCCAGTAGTAAACTGAACACCGGGGAGCTGTTTTTT.

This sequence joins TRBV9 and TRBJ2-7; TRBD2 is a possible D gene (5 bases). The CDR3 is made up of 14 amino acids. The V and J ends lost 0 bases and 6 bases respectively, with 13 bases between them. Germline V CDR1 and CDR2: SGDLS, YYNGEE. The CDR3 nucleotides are TGTGCCAGCAGCGTAGGGCCGCCCGCGGGCGAGCAGTACTTC. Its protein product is CASSVGPPAGEQYF.

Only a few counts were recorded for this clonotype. CDR3 coding DNA: TGCGCCAGCAGTTGGTCGGCAGAAGGCACAGATACGCAGTATTTT. This encodes CASSWSAEGTDTQYF. The J gene is TRBJ2-3, the V gene TRBV5-1; D ambiguous. Per the germline V gene, CDR1 is SGHRS and CDR2 is YFSETQ. Trimming stripped 5 bases from V and 1 base from J, with 14 bases between. This CDR3 has 15 residues.